This is a list of T cell receptor beta chains from one sample in a study of spatial heterogeneity in lung cancer. TCRdb re-called the 5' RACE reads with MiXCR, one entry per CDR3 protein. The sample carries more than 20,000 distinct CDR3 sequences, over 2.5% recorded once. This material consisted of lung tumor tissue, taken at surgery. These receptors all come from a male donor with early-stage non-small cell lung cancer. Each CDR3 is given with its conserved first and last residue. The D gene is left open where the match is weak. Clone size, where shown, is once, few, many, or a class for clones that have expanded.

J gene | V gene | D gene | clone size | CDR3 DNA | CDR3 protein
TRBJ1-1 | TRBV5-1 | - | medium-sized | TGCGCCAGCAGCTTGGTTTCGGGCAGTAACACTGAAGCTTTCTTT | CASSLVSGSNTEAFF
TRBJ2-7 | TRBV2 | TRBD2 | many | TGTGCCAGCAGTGAAGTCGCGGGAGTCGCCTACGAGCAGTACTTC | CASSEVAGVAYEQYF
TRBJ1-2 | TRBV5-6 | - | many | TGTGCCAGCAGCTTAAACGCGTGGGGTTACTCTGGCTACACCTTC | CASSLNAWGYSGYTF
TRBJ2-3 | TRBV11-2 | - | many | TGTGCCAGCAGCCGGGTCGGGGATACGCAGTATTTT | CASSRVGDTQYF
TRBJ2-5 | TRBV6-1 | TRBD1 | few | TGTGCCAGCAGTGAATATTTAGGGACAGGGCTAGAGACCCAGTACTTC | CASSEYLGTGLETQYF
TRBJ2-3 | TRBV7-3 | TRBD1 | medium-sized | TGTGCCAGCAGCCGCGGGACAGGGGGCATGTATACGCAGTATTTT | CASSRGTGGMYTQYF
TRBJ2-7 | TRBV6-5 | TRBD2 | - | TGTGCCAGCAGTTACCCGCCGGACAGCGGGAGGGCCTATAGAGACGAGCAGTACTTC | CASSYPPDSGRAYRDEQYF
TRBJ1-3 | TRBV27 | - | many | TGTGCCAGCAGTTTAAGTAGTCCGGGGGGCACTGGAAACACCATATATTTT | CASSLSSPGGTGNTIYF
TRBJ2-5 | TRBV10-3 | TRBD2 | many | TGTGCCACCGAGCGCGGGAGTAGAGGAGAGACCCAGTACTTC | CATERGSRGETQYF
TRBJ1-2 | TRBV12-5 | - | many | TGTGCTAGTGGTTTGGGGACGGGAGGTGGCTACACCTTC | CASGLGTGGGYTF
TRBJ1-2 | TRBV5-6 | - | medium-sized | TGTGCCAGCAGCCCGGGGAACTATGGCTACACCTTC | CASSPGNYGYTF
TRBJ2-3 | TRBV5-1 | TRBD2 | many | TGCGCCAGCCGCGAGGGATCTAGCGGGAGAACAGATACGCAGTATTTT | CASREGSSGRTDTQYF
TRBJ2-3 | TRBV20-1 | TRBD2 | medium-sized | TGCAGTGCTAGCGTCAGTTCTAGCGGGAGTGGCCCAGATACGCAGTATTTT | CSASVSSSGSGPDTQYF
TRBJ2-4 | TRBV13 | - | many | TGTGCCAGCTCCTTGTGGGGTGGGGCCAAAAACATTCAGTACTTC | CASSLWGGAKNIQYF
TRBJ2-1 | TRBV4-1 | - | many | TGCGCCAGCAGCCAAGGACGTCGTGGGATTGAGCAGTTCTTC | CASSQGRRGIEQFF
TRBJ2-7 | TRBV7-9 | - | many | TGTGCCAGCAGCTCCTACTACGAGCAGTACTTC | CASSSYYEQYF
TRBJ2-5 | TRBV7-2 | - | many | TGTGCCAGCAGCTTAGAACAGCTCCAAGAGACCCAGTACTTC | CASSLEQLQETQYF
TRBJ2-7 | TRBV12-3/TRBV12-4 | - | many | TGTGCCAGCAGTGTCACCCACGAGCAGTACTTC | CASSVTHEQYF
TRBJ1-1 | TRBV5-5 | TRBD1 | many | TGTGCCAGCAGCTTCATCCCAGGGGGCGTGAACACTGAAGCTTTCTTT | CASSFIPGGVNTEAFF
TRBJ2-1 | TRBV6-6 | - | many | TGTGCCAGCAGTTACTCGGCAACGGGATCCGAGTTCTTC | CASSYSATGSEFF